The 17 T cell receptor beta chains reported below all come from one sample, sequenced in a study of preoperative IRX-2 immunotherapy in early breast cancer. The treatment denotes: preoperative locoregional IRX-2 cytokine immunotherapy. Some clones are missing from TCRdb's copy, which holds only in-frame ones; the method was immunoSEQ multiplex PCR. The repertoire holds 1,100 or so clones, with approximately 81% as singletons. The source was tumor tissue, collected before IRX-2 immunotherapy. The receptors were sampled from a human donor with breast cancer.

CDR3 DNA sequence: TGCAGCGACCAGGGAGCGGGGAACTATGGCTACACCTTC. Its protein product is CSDQGAGNYGYTF. The chain has TRBV29-1 and TRBJ1-2; D might be TRBD1 (5 bases). The V end was cut by 7 bases, the J end by 2 bases, with 14 bases between. This CDR3 is built from 13 residues. Germline values: CDR1 SQVTM, CDR2 ANQGSEA.

The gene calls are TRBV5-1 and TRBJ1-4; 7 nucleotides agree with TRBD1. The CDR3 contains 14 residues. V lost 4 bases to trimming and J lost 8 bases; unmatched junction nucleotides: 8. The germline V gene encodes CDR1 SGHRS and CDR2 YFSETQ. In DNA, the CDR3 is TGCGCCAGCAGCACCGACAGGGAGCAAGAAAAACTGTTTTTT. Translated, it gives CASSTDREQEKLFF.

The chain couples TRBV6-8 to TRBJ1-5, with D maybe TRBD1 (5 bases). The CDR3 runs 15 residues. Germline V CDR1 and CDR2: MNHGY, SAAAGT. The V end lost 5 bases, the J end lost 7 bases, and 18 bases lay between the germline ends. CDR3 amino acids: CASSLGQGPNQPQHF. The CDR3 DNA reads TGTGCCAGCAGTCTAGGACAAGGCCCCAACCAGCCCCAGCATTTT.

The chain combines TRBV29-1 with TRBJ2-7, with D maybe TRBD2 (6 bases). The length of the CDR3 is 13 residues. Germline-derived CDR1 and CDR2 are SQVTM and ANQGSEA. Trimming left V 6 bases short and J 2 bases short, with 14 bases between. The CDR3 loop is CSVTGTWTYEQYF. The CDR3 nucleotides are TGCAGCGTGACCGGGACTTGGACCTACGAGCAGTACTTC.

The chain recombines TRBV11-3 with TRBJ2-7; 13 nucleotides match TRBD2. Losses at the gene ends were 2 bases for V and 0 bases for J; bases not matched to a gene: 4. The CDR3 length is 17 residues. CDR1 is SGHNT, CDR2 YENEEA, per germline. In DNA, the CDR3 is TGTGCCAGCAGCTTAACGGGACTAGCGGGGTCCTCCTACGAGCAGTACTTC. Its translation is CASSLTGLAGSSYEQYF.

V and J are TRBV29-1 and TRBJ2-3, with no clear D. This CDR3 has 12 amino acids. V gave up 3 bases and J gave up 6 bases, with 10 bases separating them. CDR1 is SQVTM and CDR2 is ANQGSEA in the germline V gene. The DNA of the CDR3 is TGCAGCGTTGATCAAGGGCGGGATACGCAGTATTTT. It specifies CSVDQGRDTQYF.

This clone has more than one count but fewer than ten. The chain links TRBV16 to TRBJ2-5; perhaps TRBD1 as D (6 bases). The V gene lost 1 base and the J gene lost 3 bases, with 9 bases spanning the gap. This CDR3 has 14 residues. The germline V gene encodes CDR1 KGHSY and CDR2 FQNENV. The CDR3 sequence is CASSQLGAEETQYF. The CDR3 DNA is TGTGCCAGCAGCCAATTGGGGGCCGAAGAGACCCAGTACTTC.

The CDR3 coding sequence is TGCAGCGTTGAACCCCCCCAGCGGGTTTCCTACAATGAGCAGTTCTTC. It yields the protein CSVEPPQRVSYNEQFF. V gene TRBV29-1 combines with J gene TRBJ2-1; TRBD2 is a possible D gene (6 bases). V lost 2 bases and J 1 base, leaving 15 bases between the germline ends. The germline CDR1 and CDR2 sequences are SQVTM and ANQGSEA. The CDR3 is 16 amino acids.

This clone appeared a few times. The genes are TRBV6-1 and TRBJ1-6, with no clear D. The V gene's germline CDR1 is MNHNS and CDR2 SASEGT. This CDR3 is built from 14 residues. V dropped 1 base and J dropped 6 bases, with 7 bases sitting between them. Written as DNA, the CDR3 is TGTGCCAGCAGTGAAGTGGCAGTTAATTCACCCCTCCACTTT. Encoded protein: CASSEVAVNSPLHF.

This chain joins TRBV19 and TRBJ1-5; D ambiguous. Germline CDR1 and CDR2: LNHDA and SQIVND (reference sequence). This CDR3 is 17 amino acids long. Trimming left V 4 bases short and J 2 bases short, with 18 bases between. The CDR3 nucleotides are TGTGCCAGTAGTACCCGGGTCGGCCTAACGGGCAATCAGCCCCAGCATTTT. Translating gives CASSTRVGLTGNQPQHF.

DNA of the CDR3: TGTGCCAGCAGCTTAAAGTTGGGGGTGACTAATCAGCCCCAGCATTTT. It codes for CASSLKLGVTNQPQHF. This chain connects TRBV11-3 to TRBJ1-5; a weak D match, TRBD1 (5 bases). The CDR3 spans 16 residues. With 2 bases removed from V and 4 bases from J, the gap between germline ends came to 15 bases. CDR1 is SGHNT, CDR2 YENEEA, per germline.

This clone was seen only a few times. This chain links TRBV11-3 with TRBJ2-1, with TRBD2 as a possible D gene (5 bases). This CDR3 has 15 amino acids. Germline CDR1 reads SGHNT; CDR2 reads YENEEA. V lost 2 bases and J lost 4, with 12 bases in between. The CDR3 bases are TGTGCCAGCAGCTTATGGGAGACACAGTACAATGAGCAGTTCTTC. Residues: CASSLWETQYNEQFF. Looking up the rest from reference TRBV11-3 and TRBJ2-1 gives the full variable domain: EAGVVQSPRYKIIEKKQPVAFWCNPISGHNTLYWYLQNLGQGPELLIRYENEEAVDDSQLPKDRFSAERLKGVDSTLKIQPAELGDSAVYLCASSLWETQYNEQFFGPGTRLTVL.

This clone was counted between two and nine times. V and J are TRBV6-8 and TRBJ1-5; possibly TRBD1 for D (5 bases). The CDR3 length is 16 residues. V lost 5 bases and J lost 5, with 19 bases in between. CDR1 and CDR2 (germline): MNHGY, SAAAGT. The CDR3 loop is CASSETDYRSDQPQHF. The CDR3 coding sequence is TGTGCCAGCAGTGAGACCGACTACAGGTCGGATCAGCCCCAGCATTTT.

The rearrangement uses TRBV18 and TRBJ1-2, with 9 positions matching TRBD1. There are 14 residues in the CDR3. V shed 4 bases, J shed 2 bases, and the junction held 2 bases outside the gene matches. The V gene's germline CDR1 is KGHSH and CDR2 LQKENI. The CDR3 spells CASSRDRENYGYTF. CDR3 nucleotide sequence: TGTGCCAGCTCACGGGACAGGGAAAACTATGGCTACACCTTC.

The chain has TRBV18 and TRBJ1-1; D gene uncertain. Looked up from germline, CDR1 is KGHSH and CDR2 is LQKENI. This CDR3 comprises 16 residues. Trimming took off 2 bases at V and 0 bases at J, with 13 bases between the two ends. DNA for the CDR3: TGTGCCAGCTCACCATACCCCGTCAACATGAACACTGAAGCTTTCTTT. Translating gives CASSPYPVNMNTEAFF.

The chain carries TRBV28 and TRBJ1-4, with TRBD1 matching over 10 bases. Trimming took 5 bases from V and 8 from J; bases not matched to a gene: 5. The V gene's germline CDR1 is MDHEN and CDR2 SYDVKM. The CDR3 spans 14 residues. This chain's CDR3 is CASSPGQGREKLFF. For the CDR3, the DNA is TGTGCCAGCAGTCCGGGACAGGGGCGAGAAAAACTGTTTTTT.

This chain connects TRBV6-8 to TRBJ1-2; 9 bases are a match to TRBD1. Trimming took 5 bases from V and 4 from J; bases not matched to a gene: 8. Per germline, CDR1 MNHGY and CDR2 SAAAGT. The CDR3 is 15 residues long. CDR3 coding DNA: TGTGCCAGCAGTGACGCCGGGACAGGGCTCTATGGCTACACCTTC. Residues: CASSDAGTGLYGYTF.